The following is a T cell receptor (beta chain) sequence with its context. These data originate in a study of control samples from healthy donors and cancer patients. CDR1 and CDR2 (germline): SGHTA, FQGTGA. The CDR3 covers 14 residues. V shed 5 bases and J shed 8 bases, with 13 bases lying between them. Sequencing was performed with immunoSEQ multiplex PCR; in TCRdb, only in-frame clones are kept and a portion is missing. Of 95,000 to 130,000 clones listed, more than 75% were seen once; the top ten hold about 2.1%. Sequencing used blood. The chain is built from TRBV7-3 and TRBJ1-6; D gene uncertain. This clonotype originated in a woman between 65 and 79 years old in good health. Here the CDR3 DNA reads TGTGCCAGCAGCCAGACCAGTCTGGATTCACCCCTCCACTTT. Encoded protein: CASSQTSLDSPLHF.